The present TCR beta chain was sequenced within a study of human T cells and chemical hapten exposure. CDR1 and CDR2 from the germline V gene are MDHEN and SYDVKM. CDR3 length: 12 amino acids. Trimming cost V 3 bases and J 9 bases, with 6 bases left between them. This clonotype was picked up a small number of times. What it recognizes is unknown. Findings and limits, study-wide: TCRs exceeding 1 in 1000 frequency stayed unchanged with DPC sensitization.

Authors' analysis steps: A typical sample had some 87,000 TCRs, with about 23,224 to 690,600 overall. TCRdb reprocessed the RACE reads with MiXCR, giving one entry per CDR3 protein. These V and J calls are TCRdb output, not the study's own analysis. The sample records fewer than 50,000 distinct CDR3 sequences, roughly 3.5% being singletons. Indicated time point: healthy volunteer bleed at 6 weeks. It was from unfractionated whole blood that total RNA was extracted. The TCR comes from a human donor in good health. Some clones in this sample may be carry-over from other donors' samples. The sample consisted of whole blood. The rearrangement uses TRBV28 and TRBJ1-6; the D is unclear. Written as DNA, the CDR3 is TGTGCCAGCAGTTTCGGCCCTTCACCCCTCCACTTT. Protein: CASSFGPSPLHF.